This TCR beta chain was recovered during a study of blood T cell repertoires in COVID-19. Study details: Collection of acute and convalescent COVID-19 samples took place in the United States, Italy and Spain. The cDNA or gDNA used as material had been derived from T cells, B-cell-depleted T cells, or PBMCs.

As processed by the authors: Reference gene primer amplification yielded estimated nucleated cell counts. The repertoire was sequenced with immunoSEQ multiplex PCR; TCRdb's copy has only in-frame clones and lacks some. That table supplies the V and J calls and clone size; D and trimming were determined from the DNA. The data contain around 84,000 clones, over 80% of them seen just once; the ten biggest clones take up more than 15%. Germline CDR1 SGHAT, CDR2 FQNNGV. The CDR3 covers 17 residues. V was cut by 5 bases and J by 4 bases, with 20 bases left in between. Sequencing was performed on peripheral blood. The clonotype originates from a man older than 75 with active or convalescent COVID-19. This chain connects TRBV11-2 to TRBJ2-2, with D possibly matching TRBD1 (6 bases). The CDR3 DNA reads TGTGCCAGCAGCCCCCGGTCGGGCAGGGGCACCACCGGGGAGCTGTTTTTT. This translates into CASSPRSGRGTTGELFF. Complete variable domain (other parts from reference TRBV11-2 and TRBJ2-2): EAGVAQSPRYKIIEKRQSVAFWCNPISGHATLYWYQQILGQGPKLLIQFQNNGVVDDSQLPKDRFSAERLKGVDSTLKIQPAKLEDSAVYLCASSPRSGRGTTGELFFGEGSRLTVL.